The following is a T cell receptor beta chain sequence with its context. This clonotype was observed a handful of times. Its antigen specificity is not known. Per-nucleotide qualities are absent, and no much larger clonotype sits a single base away. CDR1 and CDR2 (ENHRY, SYGVKD) derive from the germline V gene. A distance of 17 bases separates the germline ends of V and J, which lose 6 bases and 2 bases respectively. From its cysteine to its phenylalanine, the CDR3 spans 16 amino acids. Only CDR3 DNA is held: 48 bases, read in frame from base 1. Library method: 5' RACE. The sample was run on an Illumina HiSeq 2000. A universal primer binding site was introduced by template switching, and a unique molecular identifier was present in the final cDNA, enabling accurate counting of TCR cDNA molecules. Specific primers in the conserved constant-segment region were used to synthesize first-strand cDNA for the TCR alpha and beta chains. Each cDNA library was double barcoded, with a SMART-Mk sample barcode plus Illumina barcodes, to control for contamination. TruSeq adapter sequences, together with Illumina sample barcodes, were added in two successive PCR steps. Sequencing of the TCR alpha and beta cDNA libraries was done on the Illumina HiSeq platform using custom primers. On the authors' methods: MiGEC processed the raw reads to extract unique molecular identifiers, while MiXCR was used to determine the CDR3 positions. For each individual, recombination models were inferred using an EM algorithm with the repgenHMM and IGoR tools. Shared clonotypes were analyzed with the tcR package in R, and sharing was normalized by the product of cloneset sizes. To study raw recombination free of thymic and clonal selection effects, out-of-frame nonproductive sequences were analyzed. TCRdb handled the public reads itself, with Q25 trimming in fastp and clone calling in MiXCR, and kept productive beta chains. Every entry covers one CDR3 protein and lists the most common genes and DNA from its rows. The V and J calls and clone size come from TCRdb's table, not from the authors' own analysis. The table for this sample lists 450,000 or so distinct CDR3 sequences; around 14% of them were counted only once. The ten most abundant clones make up 0.5% to 0.65% of the sample.

Every donor in the study was a healthy Caucasian. Three pairs of female monozygotic twins, all aged about 18 to 30 years, made up the twin cohort. Positive isolation kits from Invitrogen were used to isolate CD4+ and CD8+ T cell populations. This record comes from a study of identical twins (dated by TCRdb to the mid-2010s). Concerning the study at large: To test whether fetal clonotypes persist, the study used deep sequencing on TCR alpha and beta repertoires from monozygotic twins, unrelated adults of various ages, and cord blood. Replicate twin experiments were performed at different times using different library preparation protocols to rule out contamination.

Here is what the overall study found, with its caveats: Zero-insertion analyses could be partly confounded by invariant T cells such as MAIT and iNKT, although diverse VJ usage argued against such confounding for most clonotypes. Abundant cord blood beta clonotypes had fewer insertions, young adult naive repertoires showed a similar but weaker trend, and memory repertoires showed no such trend. Recombination models systematically underestimated out-of-frame TCR alpha sharing in monozygotic twins but agreed with sharing between unrelated individuals. In beta out-of-frame sequences, excess twin sharing was weaker, because having fewer shared sequences lowered the signal-to-noise ratio. Compared with coincidental sharing between unrelated individuals, out-of-frame TCR alpha sequences shared between twins had an excess of sequences with low generation probability. Because the same donors could not be followed over many years, the conclusions depended on cross-sectional statistical analysis.

A further study also used this sample, focusing on yellow fever vaccine responses in identical twins. As that second study puts it: The T cell response to vaccination in identical twins was reported by the authors to appear partly convergent and partly personalized. In identical twins, the study followed T cell clones that responded to the vaccine with precision.

The sequenced sample consisted of CD4+ T cells sorted from blood. The TCR originated in a woman in her late teens or twenties in good health. Rearrangement joined TRBV10-3 to TRBJ2-1; a weak D assignment points to TRBD2 (6 bases agree). CDR3 sequence: CAISLTVGGTYNEQFF. The base sequence is TGTGCCATCAGCCTAACAGTTGGGGGGACCTACAATGAGCAGTTCTTC.